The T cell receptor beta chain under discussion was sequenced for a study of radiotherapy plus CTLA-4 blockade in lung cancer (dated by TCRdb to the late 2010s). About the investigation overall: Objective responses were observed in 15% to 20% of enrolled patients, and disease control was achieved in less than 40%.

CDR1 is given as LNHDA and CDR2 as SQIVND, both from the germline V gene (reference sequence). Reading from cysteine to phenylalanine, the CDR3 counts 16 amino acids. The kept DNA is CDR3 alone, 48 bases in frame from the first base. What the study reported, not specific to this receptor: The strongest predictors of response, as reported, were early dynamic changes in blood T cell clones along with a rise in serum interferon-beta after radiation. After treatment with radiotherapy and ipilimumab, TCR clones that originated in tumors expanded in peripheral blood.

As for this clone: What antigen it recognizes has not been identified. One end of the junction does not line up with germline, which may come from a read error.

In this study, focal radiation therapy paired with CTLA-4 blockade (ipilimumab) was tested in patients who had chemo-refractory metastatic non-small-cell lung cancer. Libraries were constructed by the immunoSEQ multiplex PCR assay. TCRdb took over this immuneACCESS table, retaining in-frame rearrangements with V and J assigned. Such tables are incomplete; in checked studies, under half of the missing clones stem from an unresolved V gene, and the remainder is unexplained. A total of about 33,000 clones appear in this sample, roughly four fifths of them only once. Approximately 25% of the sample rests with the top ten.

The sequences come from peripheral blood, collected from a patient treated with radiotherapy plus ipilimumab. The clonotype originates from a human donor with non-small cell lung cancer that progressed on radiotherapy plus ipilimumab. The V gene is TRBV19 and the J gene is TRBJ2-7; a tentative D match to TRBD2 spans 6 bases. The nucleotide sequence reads TGTGCCAGTAGTATAGAGGCGGCGGGGAAAGTCTACGGGCAGTACTTC. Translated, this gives CASSIEAAGKVYGQYF.